These 21 T cell receptor beta chains originate from one sample sequenced in a study of cytomegalovirus exposure and HLA in healthy donors. Primers included in the PCR were 60 Vbeta and 13 Jbeta primers. TCRdb keeps only in-frame clones here, not all; method: immunoSEQ multiplex PCR. The table lists around 130,000 clones, about 80% of them singletons, with 1.5% in the top ten. The sample was PBMCs. The receptors here all came from a woman under 30 in good health and CMV-seronegative.

Notes on this clone: Mismatch with germline at one junction end may stem from a read error. The chain joins TRBV7-2 to TRBJ2-7; 11 bases align to TRBD2. The CDR3 loop spans 14 amino acids. Germline loops: CDR1 SGHTA, CDR2 FQGNSA. Written as DNA, the CDR3 is TGTGCCAGCAGCTCGGGACTAGCGGATGGTTGTAGTGACTTC. Its translation: CASSSGLADGCSDF.

A word on this clone: Other DNA sequences of this sample code for an identical CDR3. This chain joins TRBV5-1 and TRBJ1-1, with D tentatively TRBD1 (6 bases). CDR1 is SGHRS, CDR2 YFSETQ, per germline. This CDR3 contains 14 residues. Trimming left V 4 bases short and J 1 base short, with 11 bases between. CDR3 sequence: CASSLQGTNTEAFF. CDR3 coding DNA: TGCGCCAGCAGCCTACAGGGCACGAACACTGAAGCTTTCTTT.

The rearrangement joins TRBV5-1 to TRBJ2-1; 13 positions agree with TRBD2. This CDR3 comprises 19 residues. Looked up from germline, CDR1 is SGHRS and CDR2 is YFSETQ. V gave up 0 bases and J gave up 0 bases; unmatched junction bases: 6. Here the CDR3 DNA reads TGCGCCAGCAGCTTGGCCGGGACTAGCGGGGCTAACTCCTACAATGAGCAGTTCTTC. Translated, it gives CASSLAGTSGANSYNEQFF. Complete variable domain (other parts from reference TRBV5-1 and TRBJ2-1): KAGVTQTPRYLIKTRGQQVTLSCSPISGHRSVSWYQQTPGQGLQFLFEYFSETQRNKGNFPGRFSGRQFSNSRSEMNVSTLELGDSALYLCASSLAGTSGANSYNEQFFGPGTRLTVL.

As regards this clone: Germline is not matched at one junction end, which may reflect a read error. This chain links TRBV6-1 with TRBJ2-6; tentative D call: TRBD1 (5 bases). This CDR3 is built from 15 residues. The germline V gene has CDR1 MNHNS and CDR2 SASEGT. DNA for the CDR3: TGTGCCAGCAGGGAAGCAGGTGCTGGGGCCAACGGCCTGACTTTC. Protein: CASREAGAGANGLTF.

The chain couples TRBV15 to TRBJ1-5; D call uncertain. Trimming pared 1 base from V and 2 bases from J, leaving 12 bases between. The CDR3 extends over 16 amino acids. Germline CDR1 and CDR2: LNHNV and YYDKDF (reference sequence). CDR3: CATSRGGGFRNQPQHF. The CDR3 nucleotides are TGTGCCACCAGCAGAGGCGGCGGATTTCGCAATCAGCCCCAGCATTTT.

The V call is TRBV10-3, the J call TRBJ1-4; 9 positions agree with TRBD1. V was pared by 3 bases and J by 8 bases, with 4 bases of the junction left unmatched. Germline lookup yields CDR1 ENHRY and CDR2 SYGVKD. CDR3 length equals 14 residues. The CDR3, as DNA: TGTGCCATCAGTGAATACAGGGGGCAGGAAAAACTGTTTTTT. Its protein is CAISEYRGQEKLFF.

This clone was observed a few times. The chain uses TRBV19 and TRBJ2-3; D is possibly TRBD1 (5 bases). CDR1 and CDR2 from the germline V gene are LNHDA and SQIVND (reference sequence). Deletions cut 4 bases from V and 3 bases from J, with 8 bases between. CDR3 length: 13 amino acids. Here the CDR3 reads CASSTPGTDTQYF. CDR3 DNA sequence: TGTGCCAGTAGTACCCCAGGGACAGATACGCAGTATTTT.

This chain uses TRBV27 with TRBJ1-4; 8 positions agree with TRBD1. The CDR3 runs 14 residues. Looked up from germline, CDR1 is MNHEY and CDR2 is SMNVEV (reference sequence). The ends lost 3 bases at V and 8 bases at J; junction bases unmatched: 5. In DNA form, the CDR3 reads TGTGCCAGCAGTTTCGTCCGGGACAGGGAAAAACTGTTTTTT. This translates into CASSFVRDREKLFF.

The chain is built from TRBV10-2 and TRBJ1-5; TRBD1 matches at 10 bases. This CDR3 is 15 amino acids long. V lost 6 bases to trimming and J lost 4 bases; unmatched junction nucleotides: 6. Germline CDR1 WSHSY, CDR2 SAAADI. CDR3 DNA sequence: TGCGCCAGCAGGGTTGGACAGGGGGGGAATCAGCCCCAGCATTTT. Amino acids: CASRVGQGGNQPQHF.

This chain uses TRBV6-6 with TRBJ2-4, with 8 bases aligning to TRBD1. Looked up from germline, CDR1 is MNHNY and CDR2 is SVGAGI (reference sequence). The junction had 9 bases not matched to a gene; V was cut back by 5 bases and J by 6 bases. This CDR3 contains 15 residues. In DNA form, the CDR3 reads TGTGCCAGCAGTGGAAACAGGGGGGTAGGAAACATTCAGTACTTC. Protein product: CASSGNRGVGNIQYF.

A single count supports this clone. This rearrangement joins TRBV9 to TRBJ2-5, with D possibly matching TRBD1 (7 bases). Per germline, CDR1 SGDLS and CDR2 YYNGEE. Trimming cost V 2 bases and J 0 bases, with 11 bases left between them. The CDR3 is 15 amino acids. DNA for the CDR3: TGTGCCAGCAGCGTCGGCGGGACAGACCAAGAGACCCAGTACTTC. Encoded protein: CASSVGGTDQETQYF.

The chain uses TRBV4-2 and TRBJ2-5; 13 bases are a match to TRBD2. Per the germline V gene, CDR1 is LGHNA and CDR2 is YNFKEQ. Trimming cost V 4 bases and J 5 bases; bases outside gene matches: 10. The CDR3 is 17 residues long. DNA for the CDR3: TGTGCCAGCAGCCTTCGACTAGCGGGGGGCCTTCAGGAGACCCAGTACTTC. It translates to CASSLRLAGGLQETQYF.

The J gene is TRBJ1-4, the V gene TRBV5-5; 9 nucleotides agree with TRBD1. V shed 1 base, J shed 7 bases, and the junction held 5 bases outside the gene matches. The CDR3 loop spans 15 amino acids. Germline V CDR1 and CDR2: SGHKS, YYEKEE (reference sequence). This CDR3 is CASSLRPGQGEKLFF. CDR3 DNA sequence: TGTGCCAGCAGCTTGCGTCCGGGACAGGGTGAAAAACTGTTTTTT.

The V gene is TRBV6-5, the J gene TRBJ2-1; 15 positions match TRBD2. Germline CDR1 reads MNHEY; CDR2 reads SVGAGI. V dropped 8 bases and J dropped 9; count of bases not matched to a gene: 8. CDR3 length: 15 amino acids. The DNA for the CDR3 is TGTGCCAGCCATAGGACTAGCGGGAGGGTGGGTGAGCAGTTCTTC. Translated, it gives CASHRTSGRVGEQFF.

Concerning this clone: The junction shows a germline mismatch at one end, possibly a read error. The chain links TRBV6-1 to TRBJ2-6; tentative D call: TRBD1 (5 bases). The germline V gene encodes CDR1 MNHNS and CDR2 SASEGT. The CDR3 runs 15 residues. The chain's CDR3 is CASRNAASGANVLAF. DNA of the CDR3: TGTGCCAGCAGGAATGCAGCTTCTGGGGCCAACGTCCTGGCTTTC.

The chain links TRBV9 to TRBJ1-4, with 7 bases lining up with TRBD1. Per the germline V gene, CDR1 is SGDLS and CDR2 is YYNGEE. V lost 4 bases and J lost 3; bases outside the gene matches: 6. The CDR3 is made up of 15 amino acids. The CDR3 DNA reads TGTGCCAGCAGCATCCGGGACAGCCCTAATGAAAAACTGTTTTTT. This translates into CASSIRDSPNEKLFF.

This CDR3 reads CASTVQGTAEAFF. CDR3 nucleotides: TGTGCCAGCACCGTGCAGGGGACGGCTGAAGCTTTCTTT. The V call is TRBV2, the J call TRBJ1-1; D might be TRBD1 (6 bases). Trimming took off 7 bases at V and 6 bases at J, with 15 bases between the two ends. CDR3 length: 13 amino acids. Looked up from germline, CDR1 is SNHLY and CDR2 is FYNNEI.

CDR3 residues: CASSTDSQPYNEQFF. Written as DNA, the CDR3 is TGTGCCAGCAGCACCGACAGTCAACCCTACAATGAGCAGTTCTTC. The gene calls are TRBV5-4 and TRBJ2-1; D possibly corresponds to TRBD1 (5 bases). The CDR3 contains 15 residues. The V gene's germline CDR1 is SGHNT and CDR2 YYREEE (reference sequence). V lost 4 bases and J 2 bases, leaving 13 bases between the germline ends.

As DNA, the CDR3 is TGCAGCGTTCCCCGTCCCAATGAGCAGTTCTTC. Protein: CSVPRPNEQFF. J is TRBJ2-1 and V is TRBV29-1; D remains unclear. The CDR3 has 11 amino acids. The germline V and J ends were trimmed by 5 bases and 6 bases, with 8 bases remaining between them. Germline CDR1 and CDR2: SQVTM and ANQGSEA.

With respect to this clone: A read error may account for a junction end that differs from germline. V is TRBV7-7 and J is TRBJ2-5; 9 bases agree with TRBD2. Germline-derived CDR1 and CDR2 are SSHAT and FNYEAQ (reference sequence). The CDR3 sequence is 16 residues long. In DNA, the CDR3 is TGTGCTAGCAGCGATGAATCCGCGGGGGGGCAGGAGACCCAGTACTTC. As protein: CASSDESAGGQETQYF.

The rearrangement joins TRBV9 to TRBJ2-3; 9 bases line up with TRBD2. Germline V gene data show CDR1 as SGDLS and CDR2 as YYNGEE. There are 15 residues in the CDR3. J lost 0 bases, V lost 3 bases, and 2 bases had no gene match. CDR3 DNA: TGTGCCAGCAGCGAAAGCGGGAGGAGCACAGATACGCAGTATTTT. It translates to CASSESGRSTDTQYF.